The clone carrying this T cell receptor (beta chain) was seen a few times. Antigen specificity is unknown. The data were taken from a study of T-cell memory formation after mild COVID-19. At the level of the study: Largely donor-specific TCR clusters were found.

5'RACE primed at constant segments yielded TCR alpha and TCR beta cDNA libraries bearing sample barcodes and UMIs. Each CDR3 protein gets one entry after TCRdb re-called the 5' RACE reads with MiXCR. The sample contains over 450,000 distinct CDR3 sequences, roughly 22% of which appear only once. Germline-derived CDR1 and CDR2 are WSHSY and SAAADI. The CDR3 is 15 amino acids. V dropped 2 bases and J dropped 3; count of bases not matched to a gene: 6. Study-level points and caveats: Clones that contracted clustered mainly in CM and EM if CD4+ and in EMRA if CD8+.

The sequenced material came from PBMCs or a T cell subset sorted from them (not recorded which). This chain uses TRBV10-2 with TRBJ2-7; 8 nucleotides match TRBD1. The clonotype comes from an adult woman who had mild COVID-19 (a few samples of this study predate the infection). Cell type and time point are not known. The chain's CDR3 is CASSEATGASYEQYF. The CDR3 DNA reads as TGCGCCAGCAGTGAGGCGACAGGGGCTAGCTACGAGCAGTACTTC.